This T cell receptor (beta chain) was identified during a study of blood T cell repertoires in COVID-19. About the study: Samples representing acute and convalescent COVID-19 were sourced from the United States, Italy and Spain. Sources were T cells, B-cell-depleted T cells, or PBMCs; the material itself was cDNA or gDNA.

In the original processing: Amplification of reference gene primers was used by the study to estimate nucleated cell counts. Sequencing used immunoSEQ multiplex PCR; TCRdb keeps in-frame clones, though not all of them. V and J calls plus clone size are reproduced from that table; the DNA served to infer D and trimming. The data contain about 35,000 clones, around four fifths of them singletons. CDR3 length: 15 residues. J lost 4 bases, V lost 4 bases, and 4 bases had no gene match. The germline CDR1 and CDR2 sequences are SNHLY and FYNNEI. The chain combines TRBV2 with TRBJ2-2; TRBD1 matches at 9 bases. The material sequenced was peripheral blood. The clonotype comes from a man aged 45 to 65 with acute or convalescent COVID-19. The CDR3 is CASSGQGDGTGELFF. CDR3 coding DNA: TGTGCCAGCAGTGGACAGGGGGACGGCACCGGGGAGCTGTTTTTT.